This T cell receptor beta chain was observed in a study of T cells in Graves' hyperthyroidism and ophthalmopathy. The table lists this clonotype with many counts. Antigen: not known. CDR3 length: 12 residues. Germline assignment: CDR1 SNHLY and CDR2 FYNNEI. V lost 6 bases and J lost 3, with 8 bases in between. Used for diagnoses were clinical symptoms, serum thyroxine and TRAb, thyroid ultrasound and orbital computed tomography. Study-level points and caveats: Ophthalmopathy cases were set apart from stable hyperthyroidism by a 13 V-J model. In validation, the model predicted ophthalmopathy. These predictions came a median about 6.8 months before onset.

Amplification yielded TCR beta CDR3 regions, with RNA transcripts as the source. Using the HTBI primer set, a first-round RT-PCR was run on the TCR CDR3. TCRdb itself ran the multiplex PCR reads through MiXCR, one entry per CDR3 protein. The table shows about 420,000 distinct CDR3 sequences, with roughly 13% occurring only once. Source material: blood. V usage is TRBV2 and J usage is TRBJ1-2; D ambiguous. This TCR came from a woman younger than 30 with Graves' hyperthyroidism. DNA for the CDR3: TGTGCCAGCAGGAAAGAACACTATGGCTACACCTTC. Translated, it gives CASRKEHYGYTF.